This T cell receptor beta chain was sequenced for a study of blood T cell repertoires in COVID-19. Study overall: Acute and convalescent COVID-19 specimens originated in the United States, Italy and Spain. PBMCs, B-cell-depleted T cells, or T cells provided the cDNA or gDNA that made up the material.

V was clipped by 7 bases and J by 3 bases; unmatched bases: 8. The germline V gene has CDR1 SNHLY and CDR2 FYNNEI. This CDR3 comprises 14 residues. This clone was counted only a few times. Per the study methods: Reference gene primer amplification yielded estimated nucleated cell counts. Produced via immunoSEQ multiplex PCR; TCRdb's table is partial and in-frame only. The DNA gave D and trimming, while V, J and clone size come from that table. The sample holds some 130,000 clones, about 91% seen once. Sequenced sample: peripheral blood. The chain couples TRBV2 to TRBJ1-1; 7 nucleotides agree with TRBD1. The receptor comes from a man aged 50-59 years with acute or convalescent COVID-19. The CDR3: CASTKGGWDTEAFF. The CDR3, as DNA: TGTGCCAGCACTAAAGGGGGCTGGGACACTGAAGCTTTCTTT.